This TCR beta chain was found in a study of PD-1 blockade in classical Hodgkin lymphoma. Each of the patients experienced relapse following autologous stem cell transplantation, and their brentuximab vedotin exposure differed. TCRdb keeps only in-frame clones here, not all; method: immunoSEQ multiplex PCR. The data hold some 18,000 clones, with 70% to 80% observed a single time. Notes on this clone: The target antigen is unknown.

General study findings and limits: For complete responders, baseline diversity was comparable to that of newly diagnosed patients. Baseline TCR diversity was reportedly lower in newly diagnosed patients than healthy donors. Exclusion removed patients who began nivolumab under 1 year after ASCT. By C4D1 there was a significant rise in CD4+ TCR diversity but not in CD8+ TCR diversity.

The material sequenced was peripheral blood mononuclear cells (PBMCs), taken before the second cycle of nivolumab. The origin of this receptor is a human donor with classical Hodgkin lymphoma.

In DNA form, the CDR3 reads TGTGCCAGCAGCTTGGCGCTAGCAGGGAGCTACGAGCAGTACTTC. It codes for CASSLALAGSYEQYF. V and J are TRBV5-6 and TRBJ2-7, with D perhaps assigned TRBD1 or TRBD2 (5 bases each). The CDR3 is made up of 15 amino acids. Germline V gene data show CDR1 as SGHDT and CDR2 as YYEEEE. Trimming shortened V by 0 bases and J by 3 bases, and 13 bases separated the two germline ends.